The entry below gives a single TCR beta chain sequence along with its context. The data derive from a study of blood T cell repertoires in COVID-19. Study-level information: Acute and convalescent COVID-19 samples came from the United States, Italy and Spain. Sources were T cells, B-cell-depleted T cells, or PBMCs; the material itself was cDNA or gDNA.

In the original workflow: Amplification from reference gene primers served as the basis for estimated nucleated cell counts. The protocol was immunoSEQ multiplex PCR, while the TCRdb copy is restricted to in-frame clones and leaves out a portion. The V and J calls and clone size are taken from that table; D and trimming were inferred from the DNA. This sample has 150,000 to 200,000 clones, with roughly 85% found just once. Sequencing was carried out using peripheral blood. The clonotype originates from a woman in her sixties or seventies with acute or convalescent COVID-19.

This CDR3 is CASSLGRAETDTQYF. The CDR3 DNA is TGTGCCAGCAGCTTAGGCAGGGCAGAGACAGATACGCAGTATTTT. The chain uses TRBV7-2 and TRBJ2-3; D may be TRBD1 (5 bases). The V gene lost 1 base and the J gene lost 3 bases, with 11 bases spanning the gap. The CDR3 runs 15 residues. The germline V gene encodes CDR1 SGHTA and CDR2 FQGNSA.